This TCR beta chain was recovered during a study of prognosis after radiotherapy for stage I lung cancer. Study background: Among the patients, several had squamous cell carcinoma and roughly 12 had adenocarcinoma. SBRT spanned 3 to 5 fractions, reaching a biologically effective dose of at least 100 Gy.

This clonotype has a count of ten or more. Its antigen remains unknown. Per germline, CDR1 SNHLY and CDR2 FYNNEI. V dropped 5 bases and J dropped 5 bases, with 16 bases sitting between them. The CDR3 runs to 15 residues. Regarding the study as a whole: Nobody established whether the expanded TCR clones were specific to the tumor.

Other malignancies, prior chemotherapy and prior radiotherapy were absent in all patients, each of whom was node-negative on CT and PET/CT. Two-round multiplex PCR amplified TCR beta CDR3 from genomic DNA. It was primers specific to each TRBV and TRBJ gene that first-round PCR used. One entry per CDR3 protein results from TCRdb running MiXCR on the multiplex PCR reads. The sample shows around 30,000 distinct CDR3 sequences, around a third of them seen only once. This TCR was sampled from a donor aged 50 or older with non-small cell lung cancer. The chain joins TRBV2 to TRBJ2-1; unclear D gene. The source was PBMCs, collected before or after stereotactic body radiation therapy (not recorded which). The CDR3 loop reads CASSWSVGLDNEQFF. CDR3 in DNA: TGTGCCAGCAGTTGGTCAGTGGGGTTGGACAATGAGCAGTTCTTC.